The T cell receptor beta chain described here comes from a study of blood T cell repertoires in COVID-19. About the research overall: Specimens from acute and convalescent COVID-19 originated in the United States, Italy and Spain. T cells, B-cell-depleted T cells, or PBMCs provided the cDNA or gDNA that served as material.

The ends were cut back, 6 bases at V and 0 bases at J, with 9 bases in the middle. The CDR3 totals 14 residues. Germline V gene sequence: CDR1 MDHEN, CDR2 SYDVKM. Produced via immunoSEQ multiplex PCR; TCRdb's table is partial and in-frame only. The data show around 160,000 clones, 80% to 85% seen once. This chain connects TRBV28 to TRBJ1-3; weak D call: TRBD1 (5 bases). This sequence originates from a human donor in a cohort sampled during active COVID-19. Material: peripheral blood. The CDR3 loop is CASRPDNSGNTIYF. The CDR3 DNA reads TGTGCCAGCAGGCCGGACAACTCTGGAAACACCATATATTTT.